This T cell receptor (beta chain) was retrieved from a study of CD8 T cells in ankylosing spondylitis. V dropped 3 bases and J dropped 0 bases, with 14 bases sitting between them. The V gene's germline CDR1 is SGHDT and CDR2 YYEEEE. This CDR3 spans 16 amino acids. TCRdb fed the 5' RACE reads into MiXCR, producing one record per CDR3 protein. The table includes approximately 200,000 distinct CDR3 sequences, roughly 12% detected once. The sequence was collected from a male donor with ankylosing spondylitis or in good health (not recorded which). Input material: blood, either unsorted or a sorted T cell fraction (not recorded which). The chain couples TRBV5-6 to TRBJ2-3; D call uncertain. The CDR3 here is CASSSTPKQSTDTQYF. For the CDR3, the DNA is TGTGCCAGCAGCTCAACCCCTAAGCAGAGCACAGATACGCAGTATTTT.